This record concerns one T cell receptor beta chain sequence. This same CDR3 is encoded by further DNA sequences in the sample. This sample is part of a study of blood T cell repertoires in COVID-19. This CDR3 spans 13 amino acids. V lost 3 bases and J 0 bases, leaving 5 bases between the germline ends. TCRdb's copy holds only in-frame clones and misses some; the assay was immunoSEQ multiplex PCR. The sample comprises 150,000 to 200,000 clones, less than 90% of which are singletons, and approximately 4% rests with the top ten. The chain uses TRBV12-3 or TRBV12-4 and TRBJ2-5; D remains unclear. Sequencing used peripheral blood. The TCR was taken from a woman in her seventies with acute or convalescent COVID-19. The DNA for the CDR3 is TGTGCCAGCAGTTTGGGCCACCAAGAGACCCAGTACTTC. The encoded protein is CASSLGHQETQYF.